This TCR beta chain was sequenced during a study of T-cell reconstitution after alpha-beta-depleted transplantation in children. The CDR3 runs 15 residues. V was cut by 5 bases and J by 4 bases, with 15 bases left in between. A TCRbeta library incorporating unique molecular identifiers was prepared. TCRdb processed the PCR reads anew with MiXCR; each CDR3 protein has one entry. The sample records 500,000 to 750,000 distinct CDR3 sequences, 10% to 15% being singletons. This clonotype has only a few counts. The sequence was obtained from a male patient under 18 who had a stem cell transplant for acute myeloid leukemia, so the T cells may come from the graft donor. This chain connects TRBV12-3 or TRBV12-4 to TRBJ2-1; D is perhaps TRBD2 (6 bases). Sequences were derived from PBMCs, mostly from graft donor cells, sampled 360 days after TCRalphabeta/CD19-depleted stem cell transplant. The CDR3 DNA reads TGTGCCAGCAGTGACCCGGGAGTCCAGTACAATGAGCAGTTCTTC. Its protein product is CASSDPGVQYNEQFF.